This T cell receptor beta chain came from a study of blood T cells in healthy people across ages. Turning to the study itself: Capturing about one barcoded beta molecule per two T cells was achieved by template switching.

In this sample, this clonotype turned up a few times. Its antigen remains unknown. A much larger clone lies one base from this, so it may be a read error. Study results and limitations: Long-lived donors carried more naive CD4+ cells and greater diversity than aged donors. Estimates of total diversity, which came from one million sequenced T cells, were considered to be underestimates.

The authors ran a second PCR of about 6 to 11 cycles using a sample-barcoded 5' primer and a J-beta primer mix. One entry per CDR3 protein, called by TCRdb with MiXCR from the 5' RACE reads. The data contain around 970,000 distinct CDR3 sequences, approximately 50% of them singletons. The CDR3 is 12 amino acids. The V and J ends lost 6 bases and 3 bases respectively, with 6 bases between them. In germline, CDR1 is SGHTA, CDR2 FQGNSA. The sample consisted of blood. This receptor was taken from a woman aged 55-70 years in good health. V is TRBV7-2 and J is TRBJ1-5; D call uncertain. CDR3 sequence reads: CASSKDNQPQHF. Here the CDR3 DNA reads TGTGCCAGCAGTAAGGACAATCAGCCCCAGCATTTT.